This T cell receptor beta chain was captured by sequencing in a study of OX40 agonist ivuxolimab in advanced cancers. This clone was found once. The CDR3 is made up of 17 amino acids. CDR1 is MGHDK, CDR2 SYGVNS, per germline. The V and J ends lost 3 bases and 4 bases respectively, with 21 bases between them. TCRdb keeps only in-frame clones here, not all; method: immunoSEQ multiplex PCR. The sample includes 150,000 to 180,000 clones, around 94% seen only once; the top ten take around 0.31%. This TCR was recovered from an adult with an advanced solid tumor such as melanoma, head and neck, liver or kidney cancer. This specimen was CD4+ or CD8+ T cells sorted from blood, taken in a trial of the OX40 agonist ivuxolimab. This chain uses TRBV25-1 with TRBJ2-5; D may be TRBD1 (6 bases). In DNA, the CDR3 is TGTGCCAGCAGTGATCCCCTTAACAGGGACCTTCGAGAGACCCAGTACTTC. Translated, it gives CASSDPLNRDLRETQYF.